A single sample gave rise to the 14 T cell receptor beta chains below, sequenced in a study of early T cells in non-severe SARS-CoV-2 infection. TCRdb re-called the 5' RACE reads through MiXCR, storing one row per CDR3 protein. The sample records around 84,000 distinct CDR3 sequences, 8.5% to 12% being singletons. The sample here was whole blood, taken at baseline. These receptors all stem from an adult who was a healthcare worker with PCR-confirmed SARS-CoV-2 infection or an uninfected control (not recorded which).

This clonotype was observed a handful of times. The CDR3 region is CASSPIGPVDEQFF. In DNA, the CDR3 is TGTGCCAGCAGCCCGATAGGGCCAGTCGATGAGCAGTTCTTC. V usage is TRBV12-3 or TRBV12-4 and J usage is TRBJ2-1; D is ambiguous. The CDR3 loop spans 14 amino acids. V was clipped by 6 bases and J by 8 bases, with 17 bases between them.

This chain connects TRBV20-1 to TRBJ1-2; D unresolved. The CDR3 is 13 amino acids. Trimming removed 6 bases from V and 4 bases from J, with 15 bases in between. Germline values: CDR1 DFQATT, CDR2 SNEGSKA (reference sequence). The CDR3 reads CSAESQETYGYTF. In DNA form, the CDR3 reads TGCAGTGCGGAAAGCCAGGAGACCTATGGCTACACCTTC.

This sequence joins TRBV18 and TRBJ2-7; D is undetermined. Trimming took 2 bases from V and 0 from J, leaving 8 bases between them. Germline CDR1 is KGHSH and CDR2 is LQKENI. The CDR3 has 14 residues. The CDR3 reads CASSPFRSSYEQYF. In DNA, the CDR3 is TGTGCCAGCTCACCATTTCGAAGCTCCTACGAGCAGTACTTC.

The chain has TRBV7-8 and TRBJ2-1; 7 bases are shared with TRBD2. The CDR3 consists of 13 residues. Trimming at V came to 4 bases and at J to 9 bases, leaving 6 bases not matched to a gene. Germline V CDR1 and CDR2: SGHVS, FQNEAQ. CDR3 sequence (DNA): TGTGCCAGCAGCTCAGGCAGGGAGGGTGAGCAGTTCTTC. Amino acids: CASSSGREGEQFF.

The V and J genes are TRBV7-8 and TRBJ1-5, with D possibly being TRBD1 (5 bases). Deletions cut 1 base from V and 5 bases from J, with 12 bases between. The CDR3 consists of 15 residues. CDR1 SGHVS and CDR2 FQNEAQ come from the germline V gene. The CDR3 spells CASSLGGGVDQPQHF. DNA for the CDR3: TGTGCCAGCAGCTTAGGGGGCGGGGTAGATCAGCCCCAGCATTTT. Variable domain in full (rest from reference TRBV7-8 and TRBJ1-5): GAGVSQSPRYKVAKRGQDVALRCDPISGHVSLFWYQQALGQGPEFLTYFQNEAQLDKSGLPSDRFFAERPEGSVSTLKIQRTQQEDSAVYLCASSLGGGVDQPQHFGDGTRLSIL.

This clonotype was found a few times. This chain connects TRBV20-1 to TRBJ2-1; 9 bases line up with TRBD2. The CDR3 covers 15 residues. Germline assignment: CDR1 DFQATT and CDR2 SNEGSKA (reference sequence). V lost 6 bases, J lost 1 base, and 7 bases stayed unmatched. Here the CDR3 reads CSANGLAHSYNEQFF. CDR3 in DNA: TGCAGTGCAAACGGACTAGCGCATTCCTACAATGAGCAGTTCTTC.

This clonotype was observed many times. The chain employs TRBV7-3 and TRBJ2-1; D may correspond to TRBD1 or TRBD2 (5 bases each). This CDR3 region has 13 residues. Germline V gene data show CDR1 as SGHTA and CDR2 as FQGTGA. Trimming stripped 4 bases from V and 6 bases from J, with 10 bases between. CDR3 nucleotides: TGTGCCAGCAGCTCCTCCGGGGCCAATGAGCAGTTCTTC. It codes for CASSSSGANEQFF.

The rearrangement links TRBV20-1 to TRBJ2-7; possibly TRBD1 for D (7 bases). Germline CDR1 is DFQATT and CDR2 is SNEGSKA (reference sequence). The V gene lost 3 bases and the J gene lost 3 bases, with 18 bases spanning the gap. This CDR3 contains 15 residues. The CDR3 spells CSASVPGGPVYEQYF. The CDR3 bases are TGCAGTGCTAGTGTCCCAGGGGGGCCGGTCTACGAGCAGTACTTC.

V gene TRBV7-2 combines with J gene TRBJ2-5, with D tentatively TRBD1 (6 bases). The CDR3 spans 15 residues. The V gene lost 4 bases and the J gene lost 0 bases, with 12 bases spanning the gap. Germline V gene lookup returns CDR1 SGHTA and CDR2 FQGNSA. The CDR3 nucleotides are TGTGCCAGCAGCTCCCAAAACAGGGACCAAGAGACCCAGTACTTC. Its protein is CASSSQNRDQETQYF. The whole variable domain, remainder taken from reference TRBV7-2 and TRBJ2-5, is GAGVSQSPSNKVTEKGKDVELRCDPISGHTALYWYRQSLGQGLEFLIYFQGNSAPDKSGLPSDRFSAERTGGSVSTLTIQRTQQEDSAVYLCASSSQNRDQETQYFGPGTRLLVL.

Comments on this clonotype: A much larger clone differs from this one at a single base, so this may be a read error. The rearrangement joins TRBV11-3 to TRBJ2-2; D is uncertain. Germline loops: CDR1 SGHNT, CDR2 YENEEA. The CDR3 length is 12 residues. Between the trimmed V and J ends, which lost 2 bases and 6 bases, there was a span of 4 bases. CDR3 amino acids: CASSLNAGELFF. In DNA form, the CDR3 reads TGTGCCAGCAGCTTAAACGCCGGGGAGCTGTTTTTT.

The V gene is TRBV5-6, the J gene TRBJ2-7; the D is unclear. The CDR3 sequence is 13 residues long. The V gene's germline CDR1 is SGHDT and CDR2 YYEEEE. The V end lost 1 base, the J end lost 6 bases, and 11 bases lay between the germline ends. CDR3 loop: CASSLSPRGEQYF. The CDR3 DNA sequence: TGTGCCAGCAGCTTGTCCCCTCGTGGCGAGCAGTACTTC.

The rearrangement joins TRBV20-1 to TRBJ2-3; D gene ambiguous. CDR3 size: 11 residues. Between the trimmed V and J ends, which lost 5 bases and 5 bases, there was a span of 8 bases. The V gene's germline CDR1 is DFQATT and CDR2 SNEGSKA (reference sequence). The CDR3 is CSAPVGDTQYF. CDR3 DNA: TGCAGTGCTCCGGTGGGAGATACGCAGTATTTT.

In its sample, this clonotype was seen many times. The chain employs TRBV12-3 or TRBV12-4 and TRBJ1-5; D unresolved. V lost 5 bases, J lost 5 bases, and 10 bases lay in between. The CDR3 runs 13 residues. This CDR3 reads CASSQTTDQPQHF. The CDR3 nucleotides read TGTGCCAGCAGTCAAACGACTGATCAGCCCCAGCATTTT.

The rearrangement uses TRBV20-1 and TRBJ2-1; 10 nucleotides align to TRBD2. The CDR3 runs 14 residues. V trimming: 0 bases; J trimming: 7 bases; junction bases outside the gene matches: 3. Germline CDR1 and CDR2: DFQATT and SNEGSKA (reference sequence). Here the CDR3 reads CSARDSGRLNEQFF. The CDR3 DNA sequence: TGCAGTGCTAGAGATAGCGGGAGGTTAAATGAGCAGTTCTTC.